The rows below give T cell receptor beta chains drawn from one sample of a study of breast tumors, draining lymph nodes, adjacent tissues. TCRdb processed the multiplex PCR reads anew with MiXCR; each CDR3 protein has one entry. Altogether 65,000 to 80,000 distinct CDR3 sequences are present, roughly a fifth being singletons, with the ten largest covering 2% to 2.5%. The sample was axillary lymph node tissue. All receptors derive from a female donor with breast cancer. Some clones in this sample may be carry-over from other donors' samples. The CDR3 runs from the conserved cysteine through the conserved F or W. The order of the fields is CDR3 protein, J gene, V gene.

CDR3 protein: CASSQVYRREAGNTIYF; J gene: TRBJ1-3; V gene: TRBV3-1
CDR3 protein: CSARDFAGESGNTIYF; J gene: TRBJ1-3; V gene: TRBV20-1
CDR3 protein: CASSPDSQGATEAFF; J gene: TRBJ1-1; V gene: TRBV5-1
CDR3 protein: CASNFEASGEQFF; J gene: TRBJ2-1; V gene: TRBV2
CDR3 protein: CASHTGRGHGYTF; J gene: TRBJ1-2; V gene: TRBV5-5
CDR3 protein: CASSPADRGFIYEQYF; J gene: TRBJ2-7; V gene: TRBV4-2
CDR3 protein: CASSYTWTNTEQYF; J gene: TRBJ2-7; V gene: TRBV6-5
CDR3 protein: CASSLFGDRAETQYF; J gene: TRBJ2-5; V gene: TRBV7-9
CDR3 protein: CSARDGAGNQETQYF; J gene: TRBJ2-5; V gene: TRBV20-1
CDR3 protein: CASSLSPHSGNTIYF; J gene: TRBJ1-3; V gene: TRBV5-8
CDR3 protein: CASSLELSSYNEQFF; J gene: TRBJ2-1; V gene: TRBV7-2
CDR3 protein: CASSEEGPIAKNIQYF; J gene: TRBJ2-4; V gene: TRBV2
CDR3 protein: CASSSGTVNEQYF; J gene: TRBJ2-7; V gene: TRBV11-3
CDR3 protein: CASSLLGLAVGGEQFF; J gene: TRBJ2-1; V gene: TRBV11-1
CDR3 protein: CATSWGTVNTGELFF; J gene: TRBJ2-2; V gene: TRBV24-1
CDR3 protein: CASSDREKLFF; J gene: TRBJ1-4; V gene: TRBV28
CDR3 protein: CASSERQSLAYEQYF; J gene: TRBJ2-7; V gene: TRBV2
CDR3 protein: CASSIRGVAGELFF; J gene: TRBJ2-2; V gene: TRBV5-1
CDR3 protein: CASSYTGTTNTGELFF; J gene: TRBJ2-2; V gene: TRBV12-3/TRBV12-4
CDR3 protein: CASSPGASGYEQYF; J gene: TRBJ2-7; V gene: TRBV9